One sample yielded the 21 T cell receptor beta chains listed below, sequenced in a study of T cell responses to AZD1222 COVID-19 vaccine. This table comes from immunoSEQ multiplex PCR, and its TCRdb copy is limited to in-frame clones, with some not included. The table shows 150,000 or so clones, with 70% to 90% occurring only once. Material: peripheral blood, obtained on day 0 of AZD1222 vaccination. The receptors were gathered from an adult in good health.

The chain has TRBV27 and TRBJ2-7; D possibly matches TRBD1 or TRBD2 (6 bases each). This CDR3 contains 14 residues. Germline CDR1 is MNHEY and CDR2 is SMNVEV (reference sequence). V was shortened by 8 bases and J by 0 bases, with 14 bases between the two germline ends. The CDR3 region is CASEPRGDSYEQYF. In DNA, the CDR3 is TGTGCCAGCGAGCCAAGGGGGGACTCCTACGAGCAGTACTTC.

CDR3: CASSFLAGGLDNEQFF. CDR3 in DNA: TGTGCCAGCAGCTTTTTAGCGGGGGGGCTGGATAATGAGCAGTTCTTC. The chain is built from TRBV28 and TRBJ2-1; 11 bases are a match to TRBD2. Looked up from germline, CDR1 is MDHEN and CDR2 is SYDVKM. The CDR3 spans 16 residues. J lost 7 bases, V lost 6 bases, and 11 bases had no gene match.

This rearrangement joins TRBV30 to TRBJ2-3; D possibly corresponds to TRBD1 (5 bases). Germline CDR1 and CDR2: GTSNPN and SVGIG (reference sequence). The CDR3 contains 14 residues. V was cut by 1 base and J by 2 bases, with 10 bases left in between. CDR3: CAWSDLDTTDTQYF. The CDR3, as DNA: TGTGCCTGGAGTGACCTGGACACCACAGATACGCAGTATTTT.

V gene TRBV4-1 combines with J gene TRBJ1-1, with D perhaps TRBD1 (5 bases). With 3 bases removed from V and 5 bases from J, the gap between germline ends came to 28 bases. CDR1 is MGHRA and CDR2 is YSYEKL in the germline V gene. The CDR3 has 19 residues. The CDR3 DNA reads TGCGCCAGCAGCCACGCCCCTCCGCAGGGAGTAGGGGAACGGACTGAAGCTTTCTTT. Amino acid sequence: CASSHAPPQGVGERTEAFF.

This chain connects TRBV2 to TRBJ1-4; D not certain. Germline CDR1 reads SNHLY; CDR2 reads FYNNEI. Trimming stripped 3 bases from V and 10 bases from J, with 15 bases between. The CDR3 covers 14 residues. CDR3 bases: TGTGCCAGCAGTGACCCGCCGGGCCCTCTAAAACTGTTTTTT. It encodes CASSDPPGPLKLFF.

J is TRBJ2-2 and V is TRBV12-3 or TRBV12-4; D unclear. Trimming stripped 5 bases from V and 4 bases from J, with 5 bases between. The CDR3 loop spans 12 amino acids. This CDR3 reads CASSPLTGELFF. As DNA, the CDR3 is TGTGCCAGCAGTCCCCTCACCGGGGAGCTGTTTTTT.

This sequence joins TRBV11-2 and TRBJ2-3; 11 positions agree with TRBD1. V dropped 6 bases and J dropped 8; count of bases not matched to a gene: 13. The CDR3 has 16 residues. Germline lookup yields CDR1 SGHAT and CDR2 FQNNGV. The CDR3 coding sequence is TGTGCCAGCAGTCTAGCGTTGGGACAGGGGGGAGGTACGCAGTATTTT. This encodes CASSLALGQGGGTQYF.

The CDR3 bases are TGTGCCAGCAGCCAAGAGCGGGGTAGGGCGAACACTGAAGCTTTCTTT. Its translation is CASSQERGRANTEAFF. The V gene is TRBV3-1 (or the pseudogene TRBV3-2), the J gene TRBJ1-1; D is unclear. Germline V CDR1 and CDR2: LGHDT, YNNKEL (reference sequence). Between the trimmed V and J ends, which lost 0 bases and 1 base, there was a span of 12 bases. This CDR3 contains 16 residues.

This clone was counted only a few times. This sample includes further DNA sequences coding for the same CDR3. The chain recombines TRBV5-4 with TRBJ2-5; D might be TRBD1 (6 bases). The length of the CDR3 is 14 residues. V was cut by 2 bases and J by 2 bases, with 10 bases left in between. CDR1 and CDR2 from the germline V gene are SGHNT and YYREEE (reference sequence). The CDR3, as DNA: TGTGCCAGCAGCTTCAATAGGGGGCAAGAGACCCAGTACTTC. Encoded protein: CASSFNRGQETQYF.

The CDR3 loop reads CASRRRDTHMNYEQYF. The DNA for the CDR3 is TGTGCCAGCAGACGCCGGGACACCCATATGAACTACGAGCAGTACTTC. This chain uses TRBV11-2 with TRBJ2-7; possible D gene TRBD1, 6 bases. V lost 6 bases and J 3 bases, leaving 21 bases between the germline ends. The CDR3 spans 16 residues. CDR1 and CDR2 from the germline V gene are SGHAT and FQNNGV.

This clone was observed a single time. The chain carries TRBV3-1 (or the pseudogene TRBV3-2) and TRBJ1-1, with D possibly TRBD1 on 6 matching bases. This CDR3 is 14 amino acids long. V was clipped by 3 bases and J by 5 bases, with 13 bases between them. From germline, CDR1 is LGHDT and CDR2 YNNKEL (reference sequence). The CDR3 DNA sequence: TGTGCCAGCAGCCACGAACAGGGAAGTACTGAAGCTTTCTTT. It specifies CASSHEQGSTEAFF.

The chain carries TRBV5-1 and TRBJ1-2; 7 bases fit TRBD1. CDR3 length: 15 amino acids. The V segment lost 0 bases and the J segment 0 bases; nucleotides outside the gene matches: 2. The V gene's germline CDR1 is SGHRS and CDR2 YFSETQ. The CDR3 is CASSLGQGSNYGYTF. The CDR3, as DNA: TGCGCCAGCAGCTTGGGACAGGGTTCTAACTATGGCTACACCTTC.

V is TRBV5-8 and J is TRBJ2-2, with D possibly matching TRBD1 (6 bases). Germline V gene sequence: CDR1 SGHTS, CDR2 YDEGEE. Trimming left V 0 bases short and J 0 bases short, with 12 bases between. CDR3 size: 17 residues. CDR3 amino acids: CASSLGSGATNTGELFF. Here the CDR3 DNA reads TGTGCCAGCAGCTTGGGGTCAGGGGCGACGAACACCGGGGAGCTGTTTTTT.

The chain combines TRBV21-1 with TRBJ1-2; the table's D call, TRBD1, has no DNA check behind it. TRBV21-1 is described as a pseudogene. The CDR3 extends over 15 amino acids. CDR3 region: CASSKVPRDTGGYTF. CDR3 DNA: TGTGCCAGCAGCAAAGTTCCCCGGGACACGGGCGGCTACACCTTC.

The rearrangement links TRBV6-5 to TRBJ1-3; D is perhaps TRBD1 (6 bases). Germline loops: CDR1 MNHEY, CDR2 SVGAGI. CDR3 size: 15 residues. The V gene lost 4 bases and the J gene lost 3 bases, with 13 bases spanning the gap. DNA of the CDR3: TGTGCCAGCAGTTTAACAGGGACCGGTGGAAACACCATATATTTT. It specifies CASSLTGTGGNTIYF.

The genes are TRBV30 and TRBJ1-1; D gene ambiguous. Trimming shortened V by 2 bases and J by 3 bases, and 10 bases separated the two germline ends. CDR3 length equals 13 residues. In germline, CDR1 is GTSNPN, CDR2 SVGIG (reference sequence). The CDR3 DNA sequence: TGTGCCTGGAGTCGCGGGAAGGACACTGAAGCTTTCTTT. Protein sequence: CAWSRGKDTEAFF.

For the CDR3, the DNA is TGTGCCAGCAGTTTGACAGGATATCAGCCCCAGCATTTT. This translates into CASSLTGYQPQHF. The chain joins TRBV27 to TRBJ1-5; D is perhaps TRBD1 (6 bases). This CDR3 is 13 amino acids long. Trimming took off 3 bases at V and 5 bases at J, with 8 bases between the two ends. The germline gives CDR1 MNHEY, CDR2 SMNVEV (reference sequence).

J is TRBJ2-2 and V is TRBV21-1; TRBD2, the D gene given by the table, was not confirmed from the DNA. TRBV21-1 is given as a pseudogene. This CDR3 region has 19 residues. The CDR3 sequence is CASSSRTSGGAVNTGELFF. DNA for the CDR3: TGTGCCAGCAGCTCCCGGACTAGCGGGGGGGCCGTGAACACCGGGGAGCTGTTTTTT.

J is TRBJ1-1 and V is TRBV2; D is unresolved. This CDR3 is built from 12 residues. Between the trimmed V and J ends, which lost 8 bases and 1 base, there was a span of 8 bases. The germline V gene encodes CDR1 SNHLY and CDR2 FYNNEI. Written as DNA, the CDR3 is TGTGCCAGCCTCAAGGAGAACACTGAAGCTTTCTTT. Translation gives CASLKENTEAFF.

V usage is TRBV30 and J usage is TRBJ2-7, with 12 positions matching TRBD2. Trimming took 0 bases from V and 3 from J; bases not matched to a gene: 3. The CDR3 covers 15 residues. Germline V lookup: CDR1 GTSNPN, CDR2 SVGIG (reference sequence). The DNA of the CDR3 is TGTGCCTGGAGTGTACCGGGACTAGCGGGCTACGAGCAGTACTTC. It codes for CAWSVPGLAGYEQYF.

In its sample, this clone was seen a few times. This rearrangement joins TRBV5-1 to TRBJ2-2; the match to TRBD2 covers 9 bases. Germline V gene sequence: CDR1 SGHRS, CDR2 YFSETQ. J gave up 4 bases and V 4 bases, and 8 bases lay outside the gene matches. The CDR3 totals 16 residues. DNA for the CDR3: TGCGCCAGCAGCCCCGCGGGAGGGGGGTTCACCGGGGAGCTGTTTTTT. Amino acid sequence: CASSPAGGGFTGELFF.